Sequencing of this T cell receptor beta chain was carried out in a study of CD8 T cells in ankylosing spondylitis. TCR beta libraries were made by quantitative 5'-RACE with molecular barcodes. From the 5' RACE reads, TCRdb called clonotypes with MiXCR, one entry per CDR3 protein. Among under 200,000 distinct CDR3 sequences, 9.5% to 10% were seen once, and the ten largest hold over 13%. General study points: It appeared that ankylosing spondylitis blood was characterized by a TCR beta motif of several highly homologous variants. Reported data indicate significant enrichment of disease-linked clones within matched ankylosing spondylitis synovial fluid. Disease-linked clones proved CD8+ and comparatively uncommon in peripheral blood.

With respect to this clonotype: Its target is unknown.

This clonotype originated in a female donor with ankylosing spondylitis or in good health (not recorded which). The source material was blood, either unsorted or a sorted T cell fraction (not recorded which).

CDR3 DNA: TGCGCCAGCAGCCAAGTAGGGGTGGGGACACTGGGGAACACTGAAGCTTTCTTT. Translating it yields CASSQVGVGTLGNTEAFF. This chain connects TRBV4-1 to TRBJ1-1; D is perhaps TRBD1 (6 bases). Germline values: CDR1 MGHRA, CDR2 YSYEKL. Trimming left V 1 base short and J 1 base short, with 19 bases between. This CDR3 contains 18 residues.